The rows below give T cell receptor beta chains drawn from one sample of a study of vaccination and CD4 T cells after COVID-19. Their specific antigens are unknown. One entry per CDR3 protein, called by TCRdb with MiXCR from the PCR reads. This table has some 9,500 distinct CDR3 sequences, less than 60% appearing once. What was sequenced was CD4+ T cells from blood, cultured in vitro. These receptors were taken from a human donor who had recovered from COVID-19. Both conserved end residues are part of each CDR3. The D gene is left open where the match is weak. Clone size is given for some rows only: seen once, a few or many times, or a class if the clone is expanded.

CASGAGHLRETQYF	TGTGCCAGCGGAGCGGGACACCTGAGGGAGACCCAGTACTTC	.	once	TRBV6-1	TRBJ2-5
CASSSNWGSMNTEAFF	TGTGCCAGCAGCTCAAATTGGGGCTCGATGAACACTGAAGCTTTCTTT	.	.	TRBV5-4	TRBJ1-1
CASSLKGGGVEQYF	TGTGCCAGCAGCTTAAAAGGCGGGGGGGTTGAGCAGTACTTC	TRBD2	.	TRBV11-2	TRBJ2-7
CASSSQAVRSTDTQYF	TGTGCCAGCAGTTCACAAGCGGTCCGATCGACAGATACGCAGTATTTT	.	few	TRBV7-2	TRBJ2-3
CASIPRPGTDSNQPQHF	TGTGCCAGCATACCCAGGCCCGGGACCGATAGCAATCAGCCCCAGCATTTT	.	.	TRBV21-1	TRBJ1-5
CASSVGESFKDTQYF	TGTGCCAGCAGCGTAGGAGAATCTTTTAAGGATACGCAGTATTTT	.	.	TRBV9	TRBJ2-3
CASSLGALAGGTDTQYF	TGTGCCAGCAGCTTAGGAGCGCTAGCGGGGGGCACAGATACGCAGTATTTT	TRBD2	few	TRBV7-9	TRBJ2-3
CASSEALVGVYGYTF	TGTGCCAGCAGTGAAGCGCTGGTAGGGGTCTATGGCTACACCTTC	.	.	TRBV2	TRBJ1-2
CASSAPDGNQPQHF	TGTGCCAGCAGTGCCCCCGACGGAAATCAGCCCCAGCATTTT	.	few	TRBV6-1	TRBJ1-5
CAMGGRGLSYTF	TGTGCCATGGGAGGGCGCGGTCTTAGCTACACCTTC	.	large	TRBV6-1	TRBJ1-2
CASSFQGAGANVLTF	TGTGCCAGCAGCTTCCAGGGGGCTGGGGCCAACGTCCTGACTTTC	TRBD1	.	TRBV7-2	TRBJ2-6
CASSSPRAEGYTF	TGTGCCAGCAGTTCCCCCCGGGCGGAGGGCTACACCTTC	.	few	TRBV6-5	TRBJ1-2
CASRNLGQLSNQPQHF	TGTGCCAGCAGGAACCTGGGACAGCTTAGCAATCAGCCCCAGCATTTT	TRBD1	.	TRBV27	TRBJ1-5
CSARVSLRQGPNYGYTF	TGCAGTGCTAGAGTTTCCCTCCGACAGGGACCTAACTATGGCTACACCTTC	TRBD1	.	TRBV20-1	TRBJ1-2
CASSPDTGGGNQPQHF	TGTGCCAGCAGCCCGGACACGGGAGGGGGCAATCAGCCCCAGCATTTT	.	few	TRBV7-2	TRBJ1-5
CASRQLAVGQETQYF	TGTGCCAGCAGGCAACTAGCGGTGGGTCAAGAGACCCAGTACTTC	TRBD2	.	TRBV2	TRBJ2-5
CASSHSLVPAKNIQYF	TGTGCCAGCAGTCATTCACTAGTTCCGGCCAAAAACATTCAGTACTTC	.	.	TRBV6-2/TRBV6-3	TRBJ2-4
CASSPRWPVREQYF	TGTGCCAGCAGTCCTAGGTGGCCGGTCCGGGAGCAGTACTTC	.	.	TRBV12-3/TRBV12-4	TRBJ2-7
CASSPRQGTDRAYGYTF	TGTGCCAGCAGCCCCAGACAGGGGACGGATCGGGCCTATGGCTACACCTTC	TRBD1	few	TRBV9	TRBJ1-2
CASRLVLAGGYEQYF	TGTGCCAGCAGATTAGTACTAGCGGGGGGGTACGAGCAGTACTTC	TRBD2	.	TRBV6-1	TRBJ2-7
CSARVPLGDGETQYF	TGCAGTGCTAGAGTTCCCCTTGGGGACGGAGAGACCCAGTACTTC	.	.	TRBV20-1	TRBJ2-5
CASSSRWGQGVDGYTF	TGTGCCAGCAGCTCACGGTGGGGACAGGGGGTAGACGGCTACACCTTC	TRBD1	.	TRBV5-8	TRBJ1-2